Shown below are 32 T cell receptor beta chains from a single sample sequenced in a study of identical twins (dated by TCRdb to between 2015 and 2016). Receptor libraries were prepared by 5' RACE. Instrument on record: Illumina HiSeq 2000. TCRdb itself trimmed the public reads at Q25 with fastp, ran MiXCR and retained productive beta chains. Records with the same CDR3 protein are collapsed into one entry carrying the most frequent genes and DNA. This sample holds 450,000 or so distinct CDR3 sequences; 13% to 15% were observed only once. The ten largest clones add up to around 0.57% of the sample. The same sample was also used in a study of yellow fever vaccine responses in identical twins.

The specimen sequenced was CD4+ T cells sorted from blood. The receptor source for this set is a woman under 30 in good health.

This clonotype occurred a few times. The CDR3 here is CASISKLEEQYF. CDR3 DNA: TGTGCCAGCATATCCAAGTTAGAGGAGCAGTACTTC. This rearrangement joins TRBV2 to TRBJ2-7; D is uncertain. The CDR3 runs 12 residues. The V and J ends lost 7 bases and 7 bases respectively, with 14 bases between them. Germline CDR1 and CDR2: SNHLY and FYNNEI.

The CDR3 sequence is CSARLHGTGEHSGANVLTF. The CDR3 bases are TGCAGTGCTCGCCTCCATGGGACAGGGGAACACTCTGGGGCCAACGTCCTGACTTTC. This rearrangement joins TRBV20-1 to TRBJ2-6; TRBD1 matches 10 bases. The germline V gene has CDR1 DFQATT and CDR2 SNEGSKA (reference sequence). With 5 bases clipped from V and 0 bases from J, the junction kept 13 bases outside the gene matches. This CDR3 contains 19 residues.

This clonotype was counted many times. The V gene is TRBV5-1, the J gene TRBJ2-2; the match to TRBD2 covers 7 bases. Germline V gene sequence: CDR1 SGHRS, CDR2 YFSETQ. V lost 4 bases, J lost 3 bases, and 9 bases stayed unmatched. This CDR3 has 16 amino acids. In DNA form, the CDR3 reads TGCGCCAGCAGCCCATTATGGCGGGAGCACACCGGGGAGCTGTTTTTT. It specifies CASSPLWREHTGELFF. Full variable domain (remainder filled in from reference TRBV5-1 and TRBJ2-2): KAGVTQTPRYLIKTRGQQVTLSCSPISGHRSVSWYQQTPGQGLQFLFEYFSETQRNKGNFPGRFSGRQFSNSRSEMNVSTLELGDSALYLCASSPLWREHTGELFFGEGSRLTVL.

The chain is built from TRBV27 and TRBJ2-7; 11 positions match TRBD1. CDR3 length: 11 residues. Per the germline V gene, CDR1 is MNHEY and CDR2 is SMNVEV (reference sequence). The CDR3: CGTGGAYEQYF. CDR3 nucleotides: TGTGGGACAGGGGGCGCGTATGAGCAGTACTTC.

In this sample, this clonotype turned up a few times. The V and J genes are TRBV14 and TRBJ2-7; 7 bases map to TRBD2. With 4 bases clipped from V and 0 bases from J, the junction kept 9 bases outside the gene matches. The CDR3 consists of 16 residues. From germline, CDR1 is SGHDN and CDR2 FVKESK. CDR3 in amino acids: CASSRREGGSSYEQYF. The CDR3 DNA reads as TGTGCCAGCAGCCGGCGAGAGGGCGGGAGCTCCTACGAGCAGTACTTC. Full variable domain (remainder filled in from reference TRBV14 and TRBJ2-7): EAGVTQFPSHSVIEKGQTVTLRCDPISGHDNLYWYRRVMGKEIKFLLHFVKESKQDESGMPNNRFLAERTGGTYSTLKVQPAELEDSGVYFCASSRREGGSSYEQYFGPGTRLTVT.

The chain has TRBV7-8 and TRBJ2-5; 8 positions match TRBD1. Trimming at V came to 6 bases and at J to 1 base, leaving 4 bases not matched to a gene. The CDR3 has 14 residues. From germline, CDR1 is SGHVS and CDR2 FQNEAQ. In DNA form, the CDR3 reads TGTGCCAGCAGTACAACAGGGGGCCAAGAGACCCAGTACTTC. It is translated as CASSTTGGQETQYF.

DNA of the CDR3: TGTGCCAGCAGTTACCGACTAGCGGGAGGTGTCCACTCCTACAATGAGCAGTTCTTC. Translating gives CASSYRLAGGVHSYNEQFF. The J gene is TRBJ2-1, the V gene TRBV6-2 or TRBV6-3; TRBD2 matches 13 bases. J lost 0 bases, V lost 2 bases, and 7 bases had no gene match. The CDR3 length is 19 residues. Germline CDR1 is MNHEY and CDR2 is SVGEGT.

This clonotype has a handful of counts. The chain has TRBV5-1 and TRBJ1-6, with TRBD1 matching over 7 bases. Germline trimming cut 3 bases from V and 8 bases from J; bases unmatched to any gene: 5. The length of the CDR3 is 14 residues. CDR1 and CDR2 from the germline V gene are SGHRS and YFSETQ. The chain's CDR3 is CASSSRTGDSPLHF. CDR3 sequence (DNA): TGCGCCAGCAGCTCACGGACAGGAGATTCACCCCTCCACTTT.

This clonotype was observed a handful of times. The genes are TRBV7-2 and TRBJ2-7; 8 bases fit TRBD2. Germline CDR1 reads SGHTA; CDR2 reads FQGNSA. The junction had 5 bases not matched to a gene; V was cut back by 1 base and J by 0 bases. This CDR3 has 16 amino acids. The CDR3 nucleotides are TGTGCCAGCAGCTTAGATGGCGGGAGGAGCTCCTACGAGCAGTACTTC. Its protein product is CASSLDGGRSSYEQYF.

The chain employs TRBV7-2 and TRBJ2-7; 8 nucleotides line up with TRBD2. J lost 4 bases, V lost 4 bases, and 9 bases had no gene match. Germline-derived CDR1 and CDR2 are SGHTA and FQGNSA. The CDR3 extends over 15 amino acids. The CDR3, as DNA: TGTGCCAGCAGCTCAGGCCAGCGGGAGATGTACGAGCAGTACTTC. Translation: CASSSGQREMYEQYF.

This clonotype appeared many times. The chain carries TRBV6-6 and TRBJ2-1; no reliable D call. CDR1 is MNHNY and CDR2 is SVGAGI in the germline V gene (reference sequence). Trimming cost V 7 bases and J 4 bases, with 11 bases left between them. This CDR3 region has 13 residues. The CDR3 protein is CASTPDLYNEQFF. The CDR3 region has the DNA TGTGCCAGCACCCCTGACTTGTACAATGAGCAGTTCTTC.

The rearrangement links TRBV20-1 to TRBJ2-5; 12 bases line up with TRBD2. The CDR3 runs 14 residues. The germline V gene has CDR1 DFQATT and CDR2 SNEGSKA (reference sequence). Trimming removed 5 bases from V and 2 bases from J; junction bases left unmatched: 3. The DNA of the CDR3 is TGCAGTGCTCTAGCGGGAGGGGGGCAAGAGACCCAGTACTTC. The encoded protein is CSALAGGGQETQYF.

This rearrangement joins TRBV28 to TRBJ2-5, with 8 bases fitting TRBD1. Germline CDR1 and CDR2: MDHEN and SYDVKM. V shed 0 bases and J 4 bases; nucleotides not matched to a gene: 16. This CDR3 is 19 amino acids long. CDR3 DNA sequence: TGTGCCAGCAGTTTATGGGGGCCAGGGGGCGTGAGTACGAGAGAGACCCAGTACTTC. This sequence encodes CASSLWGPGGVSTRETQYF.

This clonotype was picked up many times. J is TRBJ2-1 and V is TRBV6-2 or TRBV6-3; 10 bases fit TRBD2. V lost 6 bases to trimming and J lost 9 bases; unmatched junction nucleotides: 8. This CDR3 contains 14 residues. Germline V CDR1 and CDR2: MNHEY, SVGEGT. CDR3 residues: CASRGTSAYGEQFF. In DNA, the CDR3 is TGTGCCAGCAGAGGGACTAGCGCCTACGGTGAGCAGTTCTTC.

The chain joins TRBV15 to TRBJ2-1; a weak D match, TRBD2 (6 bases). This CDR3 is 14 amino acids long. CDR1 and CDR2 from the germline V gene are LNHNV and YYDKDF (reference sequence). Deletions cut 4 bases from V and 5 bases from J, with 12 bases between. The CDR3 is CATSNGGPNNEQFF. The CDR3 DNA reads TGTGCCACCAGCAACGGAGGGCCCAACAATGAGCAGTTCTTC.

The chain is built from TRBV6-5 and TRBJ2-7, with 10 positions matching TRBD1. This CDR3 is 18 amino acids long. CDR1 is MNHEY, CDR2 SVGAGI, per germline. V dropped 0 bases and J dropped 6; count of bases not matched to a gene: 14. CDR3 nucleotide sequence: TGTGCCAGCAGTTACTCGTCCCTTCCGGGACAGGGGTTCGGCGAGCAGTACTTC. It specifies CASSYSSLPGQGFGEQYF.

There are a few counts of this clonotype. The gene calls are TRBV2 and TRBJ2-2; D unclear. CDR1 SNHLY and CDR2 FYNNEI come from the germline V gene. Between the trimmed V and J ends, which lost 5 bases and 0 bases, there was a span of 10 bases. The CDR3 covers 15 residues. The CDR3 loop reads CASSPPSANTGELFF. Here the CDR3 DNA reads TGTGCCAGCAGTCCCCCTTCCGCGAACACCGGGGAGCTGTTTTTT.

This clonotype showed up many times. The genes are TRBV5-1 and TRBJ2-3; D remains ambiguous. This CDR3 has 13 residues. Germline V gene lookup returns CDR1 SGHRS and CDR2 YFSETQ. Trimming took 5 bases from V and 4 from J, leaving 11 bases between them. Here the CDR3 reads CASRFKPSDTQYF. The CDR3 DNA sequence: TGCGCCAGCAGGTTTAAGCCCTCAGATACGCAGTATTTT.

In its sample, this clonotype was seen a few times. The chain uses TRBV5-6 and TRBJ1-6, with TRBD1 matching 9 bases. CDR3 length: 14 residues. V gave up 7 bases and J gave up 10 bases; unmatched junction bases: 9. Germline CDR1 SGHDT, CDR2 YYEEEE. CDR3 sequence reads: CASRRDREGSPLHF. Here the CDR3 DNA reads TGTGCCAGCCGGAGGGACAGGGAGGGCTCACCCCTCCACTTT.

The table lists this clonotype with many counts. The gene calls are TRBV6-2 or TRBV6-3 and TRBJ1-2, with a weak D call TRBD1 (5 bases). This CDR3 has 12 amino acids. In germline, CDR1 is MNHEY, CDR2 SVGEGT. The germline V and J ends were trimmed by 10 bases and 7 bases, with 16 bases remaining between them. The CDR3 protein is CAISGTFLGYTF. The CDR3 DNA follows: TGTGCCATCTCCGGGACGTTTCTTGGCTACACCTTC.

This clonotype was seen a handful of times. This chain uses TRBV29-1 with TRBJ1-1, with 7 nucleotides matching TRBD1. Germline V gene lookup returns CDR1 SQVTM and CDR2 ANQGSEA. CDR3 length equals 15 residues. V was clipped by 7 bases and J by 4 bases; unmatched bases: 15. DNA for the CDR3: TGCAGCGGCCGACAGGGAGGAGTAGGGTCCACTGAAGCTTTCTTT. This gives the protein CSGRQGGVGSTEAFF.

The chain recombines TRBV7-6 with TRBJ2-7; possibly TRBD1 for D (5 bases). Germline lookup yields CDR1 SGHVS and CDR2 FNYEAQ. The V end lost 3 bases, the J end lost 7 bases, and 16 bases lay between the germline ends. The CDR3 contains 14 residues. The CDR3 here is CASSLAPKRGEQYF. CDR3 DNA: TGTGCCAGCAGCTTGGCACCCAAAAGGGGAGAGCAGTACTTC.

The V and J genes are TRBV5-1 and TRBJ2-3; D gene unclear. This CDR3 is 13 amino acids long. In germline, CDR1 is SGHRS, CDR2 YFSETQ. Between the trimmed V and J ends, which lost 4 bases and 5 bases, there was a span of 11 bases. The CDR3 reads CASSEIPGDTQYF. CDR3 in DNA: TGCGCCAGCAGCGAGATCCCAGGAGATACGCAGTATTTT. Drawing the rest from reference TRBV5-1 and TRBJ2-3, the complete variable domain is KAGVTQTPRYLIKTRGQQVTLSCSPISGHRSVSWYQQTPGQGLQFLFEYFSETQRNKGNFPGRFSGRQFSNSRSEMNVSTLELGDSALYLCASSEIPGDTQYFGPGTRLTVL.

This sequence joins TRBV4-2 and TRBJ2-7; D not resolved. V dropped 0 bases and J dropped 6 bases, with 12 bases sitting between them. This CDR3 contains 14 residues. In germline, CDR1 is LGHNA, CDR2 YNFKEQ. Written as DNA, the CDR3 is TGTGCCAGCAGCCAAGATACGGCGAGTCGCGAGCAGTACTTC. Its translation is CASSQDTASREQYF.

In its sample, this clonotype was seen many times. The chain links TRBV12-3 or TRBV12-4 to TRBJ2-7; D might be TRBD2 (5 bases). The CDR3 contains 13 residues. V was clipped by 0 bases and J by 5 bases, with 8 bases between them. The CDR3 nucleotides read TGTGCCAGCAGTTTAGCTCGGGGAAACGAGCAGTACTTC. Amino acids: CASSLARGNEQYF.

This clonotype was recorded a few times. The rearrangement joins TRBV7-9 to TRBJ2-7, with 9 bases lining up with TRBD1. Germline V gene data show CDR1 as SEHNR and CDR2 as FQNEAQ (reference sequence). The CDR3 consists of 16 residues. The trim removed 4 bases at V and 1 base at J, leaving 8 bases unmatched. The CDR3 sequence is CASSSTPGQGSYEQYF. For the CDR3, the DNA is TGTGCCAGCAGCTCAACACCGGGACAGGGTTCCTACGAGCAGTACTTC.

The chain is built from TRBV6-5 and TRBJ2-1, with D uncertain. Per germline, CDR1 MNHEY and CDR2 SVGAGI. V gave up 0 bases and J gave up 12 bases, with 12 bases separating them. The CDR3 has 13 amino acids. This CDR3 is CASSYSPSVWQFF. The CDR3 DNA sequence: TGTGCCAGCAGTTACTCGCCCTCCGTTTGGCAGTTCTTC.

J is TRBJ2-7 and V is TRBV6-1, with TRBD2 as a possible D gene (6 bases). Germline loops: CDR1 MNHNS, CDR2 SASEGT. The germline V and J ends were trimmed by 5 bases and 5 bases, with 16 bases remaining between them. This CDR3 contains 14 residues. The CDR3 protein is CASSPGLKRDEQYF. CDR3 sequence (DNA): TGTGCCAGCAGTCCGGGACTCAAAAGGGACGAGCAGTACTTC.

This clonotype was detected only a few times. The gene calls are TRBV9 and TRBJ2-2, with 7 bases identical to TRBD1. The CDR3 length is 13 residues. V was clipped by 5 bases and J by 6 bases; unmatched bases: 4. CDR1 and CDR2 from the germline V gene are SGDLS and YYNGEE. CDR3 bases: TGTGCCAGCAGAGAAGGGGGCGCCGGGGAGCTGTTTTTT. This gives the protein CASREGGAGELFF.

The rearrangement uses TRBV7-9 and TRBJ2-1; the D is unclear. The length of the CDR3 is 14 residues. Germline V lookup: CDR1 SEHNR, CDR2 FQNEAQ (reference sequence). Trimming took off 5 bases at V and 6 bases at J, with 14 bases between the two ends. This chain's CDR3 is CASSLQTSVNEQFF. CDR3 DNA: TGTGCCAGCAGCCTCCAAACATCCGTCAATGAGCAGTTCTTC.

There are a few counts of this clonotype. The chain has TRBV6-5 and TRBJ2-1, with TRBD2 as a possible D gene (6 bases). The CDR3 totals 12 residues. Trimming stripped 8 bases from V and 8 bases from J, with 13 bases between. Germline values: CDR1 MNHEY, CDR2 SVGAGI. In DNA form, the CDR3 reads TGTGCCAGCGGGGGGATTAAGGATGAGCAGTTCTTC. Its protein product is CASGGIKDEQFF.

This rearrangement joins TRBV21-1 to TRBJ2-4; the D call in the table, TRBD1, was not verified against the DNA. TRBV21-1 represents a pseudogene. The CDR3 sequence is 18 residues long. The DNA for the CDR3 is TGTGCCAGCAGCAAAAGAGAGAGTCAGGGGGCCCTCTTGGACATTCAGTACTTC. Translated: CASSKRESQGALLDIQYF.